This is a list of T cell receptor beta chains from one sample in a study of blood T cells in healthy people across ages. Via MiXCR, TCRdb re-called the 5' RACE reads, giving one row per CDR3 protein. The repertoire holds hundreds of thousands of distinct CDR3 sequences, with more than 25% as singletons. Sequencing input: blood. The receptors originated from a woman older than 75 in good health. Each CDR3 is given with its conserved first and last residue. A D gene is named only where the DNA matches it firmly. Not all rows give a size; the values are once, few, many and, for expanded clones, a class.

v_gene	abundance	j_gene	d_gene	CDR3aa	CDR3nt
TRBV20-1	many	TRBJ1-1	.	CSARVANTEAFF	TGCAGTGCTAGAGTGGCGAACACTGAAGCTTTCTTT
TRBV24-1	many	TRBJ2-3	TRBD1	CATSDTTGPDTQYF	TGTGCCACCAGTGATACGACAGGGCCAGATACGCAGTATTTT
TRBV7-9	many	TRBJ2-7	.	CASSLPTRPQYF	TGTGCCAGCAGCTTACCGACCCGTCCACAGTACTTC
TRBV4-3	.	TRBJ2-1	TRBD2	CASSRYSGGTYDEQFF	TGCGCCAGCAGCCGATACAGCGGGGGGACCTACGATGAGCAGTTCTTC
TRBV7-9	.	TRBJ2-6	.	CAGSLAGTGANVLTF	TGTGCCGGCAGCTTAGCTGGGACCGGGGCCAACGTCCTGACTTTC
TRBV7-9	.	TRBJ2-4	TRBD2	CASSFALAGEIAKNIQYF	TGTGCCAGCAGCTTTGCACTAGCGGGGGAAATAGCCAAAAACATTCAGTACTTC
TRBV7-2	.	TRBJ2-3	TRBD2	CASSQERGRSTDTQYF	TGTGCCAGCAGTCAAGAGCGGGGACGAAGCACAGATACGCAGTATTTT
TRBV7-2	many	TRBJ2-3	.	CASSFGLNTDTQYF	TGTGCCAGCAGCTTCGGGCTAAACACAGATACGCAGTATTTT
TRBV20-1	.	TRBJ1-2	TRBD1	CSAMPGQVWGYTF	TGCAGTGCTATGCCCGGACAGGTTTGGGGCTACACCTTC
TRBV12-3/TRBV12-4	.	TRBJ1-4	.	CASSPKVGGGITEKLFF	TGTGCCAGCAGCCCGAAAGTGGGGGGAGGGATAACTGAAAAACTGTTTTTT
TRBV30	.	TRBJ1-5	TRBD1	CAWSGGQINQPQHF	TGTGCCTGGAGTGGGGGACAGATTAATCAGCCCCAGCATTTT
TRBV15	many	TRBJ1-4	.	CATSPRTGGREKLFF	TGTGCCACCAGCCCGCGCACAGGAGGTCGGGAAAAACTGTTTTTT
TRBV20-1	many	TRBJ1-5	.	CSASHQPQHF	TGCAGTGCTAGTCATCAGCCCCAGCATTTT
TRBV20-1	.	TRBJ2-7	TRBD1	CSDSLQGALYEQYF	TGCAGTGATAGCCTACAGGGGGCGCTTTACGAGCAGTACTTC
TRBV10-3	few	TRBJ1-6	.	CAISGTVGSPLHF	TGTGCCATCAGTGGGACCGTTGGTTCACCCCTCCACTTT
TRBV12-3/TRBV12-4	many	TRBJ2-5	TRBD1	CASSRADRVSAETQYF	TGTGCCAGCAGTAGGGCGGACAGGGTGTCGGCAGAGACCCAGTACTTC
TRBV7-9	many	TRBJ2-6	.	CASSLALGPPRSGANVLTF	TGTGCCAGCAGCTTAGCTCTGGGCCCTCCGAGGTCTGGGGCCAACGTCCTGACTTTC
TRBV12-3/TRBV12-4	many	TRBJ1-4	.	CASSRGLATNEKLFF	TGTGCCAGCAGTCGGGGCCTTGCAACTAATGAAAAACTGTTTTTT
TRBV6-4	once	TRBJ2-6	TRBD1	CASSDGGQPSGANLLTF	TGTGCCAGCAGTGACGGGGGACAGCCCTCTGGGGCCAACCTCCTGACTTTC
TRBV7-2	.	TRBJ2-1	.	CASSGQGKGNEQFF	TGTGCCAGCAGCGGGCAGGGGAAAGGCAATGAGCAGTTCTTC
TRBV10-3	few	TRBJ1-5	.	CAISDRGYQGNQPQHF	TGTGCCATCAGTGATCGGGGGTATCAGGGCAATCAGCCCCAGCATTTT
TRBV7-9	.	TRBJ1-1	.	CASSLDSYTEAFF	TGTGCCAGCAGCTTAGACAGTTACACTGAAGCTTTCTTT
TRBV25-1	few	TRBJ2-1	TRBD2	CASSEGRGGGMSSYNEQFF	TGTGCCAGCAGTGAAGGGAGGGGCGGGGGTATGAGCTCCTACAATGAGCAGTTCTTC
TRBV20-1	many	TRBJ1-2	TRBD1	CSAQPGQGFQIYGYTF	TGCAGTGCTCAACCGGGACAGGGGTTCCAAATCTATGGCTACACCTTC
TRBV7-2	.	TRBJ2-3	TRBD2	CASSSRGLAGITDTQYF	TGTGCCAGCAGCTCACGGGGACTAGCGGGTATCACAGATACGCAGTATTTT
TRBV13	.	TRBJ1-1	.	CASSLRPTGQNTEAFF	TGTGCCAGCAGCCTCCGCCCCACAGGCCAAAACACTGAAGCTTTCTTT
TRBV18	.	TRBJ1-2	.	CASSPGTDLYGYTF	TGTGCCAGCTCACCCGGGACGGACCTTTATGGCTACACCTTC
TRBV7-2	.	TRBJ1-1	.	CASSYRPGTFETFF	TGTGCCAGCAGCTACCGTCCCGGGACGTTTGAAACTTTCTTT
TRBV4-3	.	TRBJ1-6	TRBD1	CASSQGRGGRNSPLHF	TGCGCCAGCAGCCAAGGTAGAGGGGGCCGGAATTCACCCCTCCACTTT
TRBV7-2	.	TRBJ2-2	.	CASSSAARSGSARGGELFF	TGTGCCAGCAGCTCGGCAGCGAGGAGTGGCTCAGCGCGTGGCGGGGAGCTGTTTTTT
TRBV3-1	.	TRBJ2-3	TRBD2	CASNRRQAGGSTDTQYF	TGTGCCAGCAACCGACGGCAGGCGGGGGGGAGCACAGATACGCAGTATTTT
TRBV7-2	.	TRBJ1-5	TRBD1	CASSLAGTGGPNQPQHF	TGTGCCAGCAGCTTAGCCGGGACAGGGGGCCCTAATCAGCCCCAGCATTTT
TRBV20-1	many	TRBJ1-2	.	CSARVPGPYSYTF	TGCAGTGCTAGAGTCCCAGGCCCCTATAGCTACACCTTC
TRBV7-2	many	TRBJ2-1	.	CASTRVRNNEQFF	TGTGCCAGCACCCGGGTCAGGAACAATGAGCAGTTCTTC
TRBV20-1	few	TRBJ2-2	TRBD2	CSARLVGRVHTGELFF	TGCAGTGCTAGGCTAGTGGGGAGGGTGCACACCGGGGAGCTGTTTTTT
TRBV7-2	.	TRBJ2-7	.	CASTPNREKNGEQYF	TGTGCCAGCACCCCTAACCGGGAAAAAAACGGTGAGCAGTACTTC
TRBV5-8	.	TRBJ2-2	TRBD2	CASSLRELARTGELFF	TGTGCCAGCAGCTTAAGGGAACTAGCGCGGACCGGGGAGCTGTTTTTT
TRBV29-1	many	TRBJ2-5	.	CSVEDSWRQETQYF	TGCAGCGTTGAAGATAGCTGGCGGCAAGAGACCCAGTACTTC
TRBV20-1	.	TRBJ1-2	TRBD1	CSAREDREYGYTF	TGCAGTGCTAGAGAAGACAGGGAGTATGGCTACACCTTC
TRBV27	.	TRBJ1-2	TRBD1	CASSFGQGGNYGYTF	TGTGCCAGCAGTTTCGGTCAGGGGGGTAACTATGGCTACACCTTC
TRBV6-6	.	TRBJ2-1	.	CASSPGERLASYEQFF	TGTGCCAGCAGTCCGGGCGAGCGGCTAGCTAGCTATGAGCAGTTCTTC
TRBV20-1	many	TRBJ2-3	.	CSASDGTDTQYF	TGCAGTGCCTCAGACGGCACAGATACGCAGTATTTT
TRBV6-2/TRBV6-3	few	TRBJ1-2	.	CASSYRGTEPRHYGYTF	TGTGCCAGCAGTTACCGCGGGACCGAACCTCGACACTATGGCTACACCTTC
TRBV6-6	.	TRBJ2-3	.	CASSRRSTSTDTQYF	TGTGCCAGCAGTCGCAGGAGCACTAGTACAGATACGCAGTATTTT
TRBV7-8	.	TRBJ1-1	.	CASSRGGGIEAFF	TGTGCCAGCAGCAGGGGGGGGGGAATTGAAGCTTTCTTT
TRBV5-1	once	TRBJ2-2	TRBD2	CASSLAPSSSGGAAGELFF	TGCGCCAGCAGCTTGGCCCCTTCGTCTAGCGGGGGGGCCGCCGGGGAGCTGTTTTTT
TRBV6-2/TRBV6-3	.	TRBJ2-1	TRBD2	CASGPNPVLAESSYNEQFF	TGTGCCAGCGGGCCCAATCCTGTACTAGCGGAAAGCTCCTACAATGAGCAGTTCTTC
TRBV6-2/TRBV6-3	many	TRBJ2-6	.	CATRDRSSGANVLTF	TGTGCCACCCGAGACCGGAGCTCTGGGGCCAACGTCCTGACTTTC
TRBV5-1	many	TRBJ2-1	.	CASSLVDSSYNEQFF	TGCGCCAGCAGCTTGGTAGACAGCTCCTACAATGAGCAGTTCTTC
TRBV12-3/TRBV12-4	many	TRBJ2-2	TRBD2	CASRLGTSGRVGELFF	TGTGCCAGCAGACTGGGGACTAGCGGGAGAGTAGGGGAGCTGTTTTTT
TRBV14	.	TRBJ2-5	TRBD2	CASSQAGTRQETQYF	TGTGCCAGCAGCCAGGCCGGGACTAGACAAGAGACCCAGTACTTC
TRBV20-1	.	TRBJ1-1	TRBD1	CSVRGQANTEAFF	TGCAGTGTAAGGGGACAGGCAAACACTGAAGCTTTCTTT
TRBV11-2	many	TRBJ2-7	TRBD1	CASSLTGGLTYEQYF	TGTGCCAGCAGCTTGACAGGGGGCCTAACCTACGAGCAGTACTTC
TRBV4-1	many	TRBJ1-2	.	CASSQEGRIYGYTF	TGCGCCAGCAGCCAAGAGGGCAGGATCTATGGCTACACCTTC